The 13 T cell receptor beta chains given below trace back to one sample, sequenced in a study of blood T cell repertoires in COVID-19. Libraries were prepared by immunoSEQ multiplex PCR; TCRdb keeps only in-frame clonotypes and omits some of them. The table lists about 290,000 clones, just under 85% of them singletons, with around 4% in the top ten. The specimen sequenced was peripheral blood. These receptors were obtained from a woman aged 45-65 years with active or convalescent COVID-19.

The J gene is TRBJ2-1, the V gene TRBV2; D may be TRBD2 (6 bases). Between the trimmed V and J ends, which lost 6 bases and 7 bases, there was a span of 10 bases. CDR1 is SNHLY and CDR2 is FYNNEI in the germline V gene. CDR3 length: 12 residues. The CDR3 nucleotides are TGTGCCAGCAGCGGGAGAGGGAATGAGCAGTTCTTC. Protein product: CASSGRGNEQFF.

V gene TRBV29-1 combines with J gene TRBJ2-1; TRBD2 agrees at 12 bases. Germline CDR1 reads SQVTM; CDR2 reads ANQGSEA. Trimming removed 4 bases from V and 7 bases from J; junction bases left unmatched: 8. This CDR3 is built from 15 residues. The CDR3 spells CSVVSSGRAGNEQFF. Here the CDR3 DNA reads TGCAGCGTTGTCTCTAGCGGGAGGGCTGGGAATGAGCAGTTCTTC.

The J gene is TRBJ2-7, the V gene TRBV4-2, with TRBD1 identical over 8 bases. Losses at the gene ends were 3 bases for V and 5 bases for J; bases not matched to a gene: 9. The CDR3 spans 15 residues. Germline V gene sequence: CDR1 LGHNA, CDR2 YNFKEQ. The CDR3, as DNA: TGTGCCAGCAGCCACGGGGCCTTGACAGGGGACGAGCAGTACTTC. Encoded protein: CASSHGALTGDEQYF.

This chain joins TRBV25-1 and TRBJ2-5; 9 nucleotides line up with TRBD2. CDR1 MGHDK and CDR2 SYGVNS come from the germline V gene. There are 15 residues in the CDR3. V lost 6 bases and J lost 5; bases outside the gene matches: 10. In DNA form, the CDR3 reads TGTGCCAGCAGCCCTAGCGGGATAGAGGATGAGACCCAGTACTTC. Translation: CASSPSGIEDETQYF. Full variable domain (rest looked up from reference TRBV25-1 and TRBJ2-5): EADIYQTPRYLVIGTGKKITLECSQTMGHDKMYWYQQDPGMELHLIHYSYGVNSTEKGDLSSESTVSRIRTEHFPLTLESARPSHTSQYLCASSPSGIEDETQYFGPGTRLLVL.

The chain employs TRBV15 and TRBJ1-2, with D unresolved. CDR3 length: 13 residues. The germline V gene has CDR1 LNHNV and CDR2 YYDKDF (reference sequence). V dropped 3 bases and J dropped 3 bases, with 8 bases sitting between them. This CDR3 reads CATSSSNDYGYTF. In DNA form, the CDR3 reads TGTGCCACCAGCAGTTCCAATGACTATGGCTACACCTTC.

The rearrangement joins TRBV18 to TRBJ1-3; D gene uncertain. The length of the CDR3 is 12 residues. Trimming removed 1 base at V and 16 bases at J, with 14 bases between. Germline CDR1 KGHSH, CDR2 LQKENI. CDR3 in amino acids: CASSPQETGFYF. DNA of the CDR3: TGTGCCAGCTCACCACAGGAGACCGGGTTTTATTTT.

V is TRBV27 and J is TRBJ2-3; 7 nucleotides agree with TRBD2. Looked up from germline, CDR1 is MNHEY and CDR2 is SMNVEV (reference sequence). The CDR3 spans 13 residues. V lost 6 bases and J lost 5; bases outside the gene matches: 5. CDR3 in DNA: TGTGCCAGCAGCGGGACTACCGGAGATACGCAGTATTTT. This translates into CASSGTTGDTQYF.

V is TRBV29-1 and J is TRBJ1-2, with TRBD1 as a possible D gene (6 bases). Germline assignment: CDR1 SQVTM and CDR2 ANQGSEA. This CDR3 has 12 residues. V was clipped by 7 bases and J by 6 bases, with 15 bases between them. CDR3 coding DNA: TGCAGCGCCTCCGCAGGGGCTCATGGCTACACCTTC. It codes for CSASAGAHGYTF.

The genes are TRBV6-5 and TRBJ2-5; a weak D match, TRBD1 (6 bases). Germline assignment: CDR1 MNHEY and CDR2 SVGAGI. The length of the CDR3 is 14 residues. Trimming shortened V by 5 bases and J by 1 base, and 11 bases separated the two germline ends. The CDR3 DNA follows: TGTGCCAGCAGTCTCCGGGACACCCAAGAGACCCAGTACTTC. This codes for CASSLRDTQETQYF.

DNA for the CDR3: TGTGCCAGCAGAAGGGGGAACTCCTACGAGCAGTACTTC. Amino acids: CASRRGNSYEQYF. The rearrangement uses TRBV27 and TRBJ2-7; D possibly corresponds to TRBD1 (6 bases). Between the trimmed V and J ends, which lost 6 bases and 0 bases, there was a span of 9 bases. The CDR3 spans 13 residues. CDR1 MNHEY and CDR2 SMNVEV come from the germline V gene (reference sequence).

The genes are TRBV14 and TRBJ1-2; D is perhaps TRBD1 (6 bases). The V and J ends lost 0 bases and 3 bases respectively, with 14 bases between them. CDR1 and CDR2 from the germline V gene are SGHDN and FVKESK. This CDR3 has 16 residues. For the CDR3, the DNA is TGTGCCAGCAGCCAAGATCGGGGGGGGCGCGACTATGGCTACACCTTC. Translated, it gives CASSQDRGGRDYGYTF.

This chain links TRBV21-1 with TRBJ1-4; the table's TRBD1 call for D was not verified on the DNA. TRBV21-1 is marked as a pseudogene. The CDR3 has 16 residues. CDR3 residues: CASSRTRQGEKEKLFF. The DNA of the CDR3 is TGTGCCAGCAGCCGTACGCGACAGGGGGAGAAAGAAAAACTGTTTTTT.

The chain combines TRBV6-6 with TRBJ2-1, with 8 bases identical to TRBD2. Germline CDR1 MNHNY, CDR2 SVGAGI (reference sequence). Trimming removed 6 bases from V and 8 bases from J; junction bases left unmatched: 3. The CDR3 is 12 amino acids. Here the CDR3 reads CASSKTSDEQFF. CDR3 DNA: TGTGCCAGCAGCAAGACTAGCGATGAGCAGTTCTTC.